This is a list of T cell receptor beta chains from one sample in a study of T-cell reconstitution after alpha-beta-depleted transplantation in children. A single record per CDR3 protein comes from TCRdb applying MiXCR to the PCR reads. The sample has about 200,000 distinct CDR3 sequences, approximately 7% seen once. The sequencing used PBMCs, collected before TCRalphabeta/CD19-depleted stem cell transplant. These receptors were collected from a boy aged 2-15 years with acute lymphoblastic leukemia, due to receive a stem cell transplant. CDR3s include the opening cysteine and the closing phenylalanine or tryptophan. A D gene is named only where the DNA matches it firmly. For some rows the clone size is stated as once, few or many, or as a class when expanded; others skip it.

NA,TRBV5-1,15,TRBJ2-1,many,TGCGCCAGCAGCTTGAAACGGACTGAGAACAATGAGCAGTTCTTC,CASSLKRTENNEQFF
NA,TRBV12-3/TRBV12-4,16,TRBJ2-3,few,TGTGCCAGCAGTTTAAGGAAAGGGGGAGGGGGGGATACGCAGTATTTT,CASSLRKGGGGDTQYF
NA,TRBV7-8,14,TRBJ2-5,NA,TGTGCCAGCAGCCCGAGGGAGGGGGATGAGACCCAGTACTTC,CASSPREGDETQYF
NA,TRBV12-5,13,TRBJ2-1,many,TGTGCTAGTGGTTTGGTACCCGGCGATGAGCAGTTCTTC,CASGLVPGDEQFF
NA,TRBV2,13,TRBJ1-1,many,TGTGCCAGCAGTGACGGGCTGAACACTGAAGCTTTCTTT,CASSDGLNTEAFF
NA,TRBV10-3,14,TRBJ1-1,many,TGTGCCATCAGTGAGATTGAGGGTGTGACTGAAGCTTTCTTT,CAISEIEGVTEAFF
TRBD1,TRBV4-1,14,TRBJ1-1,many,TGCGCCAGCAGCCAAAGGACAGGGAACACTGAAGCTTTCTTT,CASSQRTGNTEAFF
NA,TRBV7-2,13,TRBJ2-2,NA,TGTGCCAGCAGCTTTCGGTCGAGCGGGGAGCTGTTTTTT,CASSFRSSGELFF
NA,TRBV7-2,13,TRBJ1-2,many,TGTGCCAGCAGCTTATACGATTTGTTTGGCTACACCTTC,CASSLYDLFGYTF
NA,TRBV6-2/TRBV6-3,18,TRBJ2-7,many,TGTGCCAGCAGTTACTCGATTAGGAGCGGCCGAAGGGATTACGAGCAGTACTTC,CASSYSIRSGRRDYEQYF
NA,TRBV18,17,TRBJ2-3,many,TGTGCCAGCTCACCCCAGAAGGTACTAGCTGGCACAGATACGCAGTATTTT,CASSPQKVLAGTDTQYF
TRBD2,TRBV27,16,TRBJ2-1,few,TGTGCCAGCAGTTCCGGGACTAGCGGGAGAGGTAATGAGCAGTTCTTC,CASSSGTSGRGNEQFF
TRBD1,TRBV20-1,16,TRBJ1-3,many,TGCAGTGCTCCCAGACAGGGGGCTGTCTCTGGAAACACCATATATTTT,CSAPRQGAVSGNTIYF
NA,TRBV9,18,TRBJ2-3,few,TGTGCCAGCAGCGTAGCTGAAACGAGTCCCCTCGGCACAGATACGCAGTATTTT,CASSVAETSPLGTDTQYF
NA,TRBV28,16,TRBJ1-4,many,TGTGCCAGCAGTAAATTTCCGGGATCAACTAATGAAAAACTGTTTTTT,CASSKFPGSTNEKLFF
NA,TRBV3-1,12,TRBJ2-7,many,TGTGCCAGCAGCCAAGAAACCCACGAGCAGTACTTC,CASSQETHEQYF
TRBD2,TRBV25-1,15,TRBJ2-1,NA,TGTGCCAGCAGCCAGGGACTAGCGGGCTTCAATGAGCAGTTCTTC,CASSQGLAGFNEQFF
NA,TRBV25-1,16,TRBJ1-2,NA,TGTGCCAGCATGGGCGGATGGGCAGGGAACTTCTATGGCTACACCTTC,CASMGGWAGNFYGYTF
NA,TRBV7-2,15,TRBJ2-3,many,TGTGCCAGCAGCTTAGGTGTACAGGGAACAGATACGCAGTATTTT,CASSLGVQGTDTQYF
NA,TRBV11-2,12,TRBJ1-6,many,TGTGCCAGCAGCTCCAATAATTCACCCCTCCACTTT,CASSSNNSPLHF
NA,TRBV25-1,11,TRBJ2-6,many,TGTGCCAGCAGCCAACAGAACGTCCTGACTTTC,CASSQQNVLTF
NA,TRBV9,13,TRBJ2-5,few,TGTGCCAGCAGCGTAGCTCGGGGAGAGACCCAGTACTTC,CASSVARGETQYF
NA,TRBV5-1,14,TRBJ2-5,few,TGCGCCAGCAGCTTGGAATTGGCCTGGGAGACCCAGTACTTC,CASSLELAWETQYF
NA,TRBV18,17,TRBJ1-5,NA,TGTGCCAGCTCACCAACAGGGCCCCCAGGTGGCAATCAGCCCCAGCATTTT,CASSPTGPPGGNQPQHF
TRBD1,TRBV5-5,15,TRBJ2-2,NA,TGTGCCAGCAGCTTGGAGAGGGGGCGAACCGGGGAGCTGTTTTTT,CASSLERGRTGELFF
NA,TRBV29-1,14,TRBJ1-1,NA,TGCAGCGGGGGTGGTGGGGTTCCGAACACTGAAGCTTTCTTT,CSGGGGVPNTEAFF
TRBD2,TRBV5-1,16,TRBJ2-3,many,TGCGCCAGCAGCCCCACTAGCGGATCTAGCACAGATACGCAGTATTTT,CASSPTSGSSTDTQYF
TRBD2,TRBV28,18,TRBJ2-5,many,TGTGCCAGCCGACCACCCCTCGTCGCGGGAGGGAGGCAAGAGACCCAGTACTTC,CASRPPLVAGGRQETQYF
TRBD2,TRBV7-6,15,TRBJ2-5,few,TGTGCCAGCAGCCCGACTAGCGGGAGACAAGAGACCCAGTACTTC,CASSPTSGRQETQYF
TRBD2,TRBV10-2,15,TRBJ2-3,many,TGCGCCAGCTGGGAATGGGGACTAGCGACAGATACGCAGTATTTT,CASWEWGLATDTQYF
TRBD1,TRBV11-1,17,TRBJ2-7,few,TGTGCCAGCAGCCCCGAGGGGACAGGGGGCGCGGAAAACGAGCAGTACTTC,CASSPEGTGGAENEQYF
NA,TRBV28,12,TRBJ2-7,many,TGTGCCAGCAGTTCTCGGATCTACGAGCAGTACTTC,CASSSRIYEQYF
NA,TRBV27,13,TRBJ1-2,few,TGTGCCAGCAGTTTGGGAACAGTCGGTGGCTACACCTTC,CASSLGTVGGYTF
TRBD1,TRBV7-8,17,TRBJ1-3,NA,TGTGCCAGCAGCAAGCACTCAGACAGGGCCTCTGGAAACACCATATATTTT,CASSKHSDRASGNTIYF
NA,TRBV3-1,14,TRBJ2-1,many,TGTGCCAGCAGCCAAGATCATGAGTTTGGTGAGCAGTTCTTC,CASSQDHEFGEQFF
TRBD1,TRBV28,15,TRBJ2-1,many,TGTGCCAGCAGTTTTTCTACAGGGGCCTTGGGTGAGCAGTTCTTC,CASSFSTGALGEQFF
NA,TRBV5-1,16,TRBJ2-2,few,TGCGCCAGCAGCTTGGGGGCAGGGGAATACACCGGGGAGCTGTTTTTT,CASSLGAGEYTGELFF
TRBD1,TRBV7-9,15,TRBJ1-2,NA,TGTGCCAGCAGGCTCTCCAGGGGGCTTAACTATGGCTACACCTTC,CASRLSRGLNYGYTF
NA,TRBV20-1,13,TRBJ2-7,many,TGCAGTGCTAGAGATACATCAACCTACGAGCAGTACTTC,CSARDTSTYEQYF
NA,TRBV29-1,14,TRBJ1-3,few,TGCAGCGTTGAAGTCAGGGATGAGAGAAACACCATATATTTT,CSVEVRDERNTIYF
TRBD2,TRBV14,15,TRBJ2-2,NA,TGTGCCAGCAGCCAACTAGCGGGGAACACCGGGGAGCTGTTTTTT,CASSQLAGNTGELFF
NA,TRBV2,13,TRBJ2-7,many,TGTGCCAGCAGTGTGGACGGTGCCTGGGAGCAGTACTTC,CASSVDGAWEQYF
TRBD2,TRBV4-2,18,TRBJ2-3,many,TGTGCCAGCAGCCAAGTCGGTATGGCTAGCGGCCTGGATAATACGCAGTATTTT,CASSQVGMASGLDNTQYF
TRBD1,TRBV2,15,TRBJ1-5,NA,TGTGCCAGCAGAGTTAGGACAGGGGGAGATCAGCCCCAGCATTTT,CASRVRTGGDQPQHF
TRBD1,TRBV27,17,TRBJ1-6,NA,TGTGCCAGCAGTTTACTAACTACCGGGACAGGGGAATCACCCCTCCACTTT,CASSLLTTGTGESPLHF
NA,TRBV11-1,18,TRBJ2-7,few,TGTGCCAGCAGCCCCAACCAAATCGACAGATACCACTCCTACGAGCAGTACTTC,CASSPNQIDRYHSYEQYF
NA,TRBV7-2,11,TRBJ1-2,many,TGTGCCAGCTGGATGAACTATGGCTACACCTTC,CASWMNYGYTF
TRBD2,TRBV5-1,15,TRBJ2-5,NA,TGCGTCAGCAGCTTGTCAGCGGGGGGACAAGAGACCCAGTACTTC,CVSSLSAGGQETQYF
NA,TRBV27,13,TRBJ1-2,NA,TGTGCCAGCAGTTTACAGCGACAGCGGGATCTGGCCTTC,CASSLQRQRDLAF
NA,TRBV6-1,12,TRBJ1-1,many,TGTGCCATCGCCTTGAGGGGCACTGAAGCTTTCTTT,CAIALRGTEAFF